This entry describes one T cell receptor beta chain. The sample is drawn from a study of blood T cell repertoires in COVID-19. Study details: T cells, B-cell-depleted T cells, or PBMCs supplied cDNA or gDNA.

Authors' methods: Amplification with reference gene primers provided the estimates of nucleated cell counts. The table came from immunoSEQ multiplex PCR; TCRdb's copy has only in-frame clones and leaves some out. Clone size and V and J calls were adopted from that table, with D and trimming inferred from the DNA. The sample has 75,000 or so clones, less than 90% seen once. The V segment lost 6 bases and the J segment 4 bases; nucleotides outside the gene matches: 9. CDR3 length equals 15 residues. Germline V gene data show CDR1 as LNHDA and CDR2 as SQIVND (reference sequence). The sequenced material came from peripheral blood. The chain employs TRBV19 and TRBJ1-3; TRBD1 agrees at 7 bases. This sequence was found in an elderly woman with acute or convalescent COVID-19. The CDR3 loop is CASSGQAVTGNTIYF. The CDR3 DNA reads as TGTGCCAGTAGCGGACAGGCTGTAACGGGAAACACCATATATTTT.